The T cell receptor (beta chain) under discussion was sequenced for a study of blood T cell repertoires in COVID-19. About the study: COVID-19 samples, acute and convalescent, were from the United States, Italy and Spain. The analysed material was cDNA or gDNA that came from T cells, B-cell-depleted T cells, or PBMCs.

This CDR3 has 13 amino acids. Germline V CDR1 and CDR2: SGHTA, FQGTGA. The V end lost 5 bases, the J end lost 5 bases, and 12 bases lay between the germline ends. Sequenced by immunoSEQ multiplex PCR; TCRdb stores in-frame clones only, minus some. Counted here are about 230,000 clones, approximately 88% occurring once; the ten biggest clones make up more than 25%. This sequence joins TRBV7-3 and TRBJ2-5, with a tentative D call TRBD2 (5 bases). This sequence originates from a man aged 40-50 years with acute or convalescent COVID-19. Sequencing was carried out using peripheral blood. Here the CDR3 DNA reads TGTGCCAGCAGCCCTGGGCGCGGGGAGACCCAGTACTTC. This translates into CASSPGRGETQYF.